These 18 T cell receptor beta chains were all obtained from the same sample, sequenced in a study of shared clonotypes between healthy human individuals (dated by TCRdb to the early 2020s). The library was built by means of the immunoSEQ multiplex PCR assay. This immuneACCESS table, as held by TCRdb, lists in-frame sequences with V and J called but not all clones. Of the missing ones, under half trace to an unresolved V gene in checked studies; the others have no known cause. The sample table shows over a million clones, and 70% to 80% are seen once. The ten largest clones capture 0.61% of the sample. The sample comprised memory CD4+ T cells from PBMCs. Explained via the paper, the cell subset or site label denotes: CD45RA-negative fraction. These receptor sequences come from a man aged 18-30 years in good health. Some clones in this sample may be carry-over from other donors' samples.

With respect to this clone: Other DNA sequences in this specimen translate into the identical CDR3. V and J are TRBV4-1 and TRBJ1-2, with D possibly being TRBD1 (6 bases). From germline, CDR1 is MGHRA and CDR2 YSYEKL. The ends were cut back, 2 bases at V and 2 bases at J, with 9 bases in the middle. The CDR3 extends over 14 amino acids. The CDR3 spells CASSQPTGNYGYTF. DNA of the CDR3: TGCGCCAGCAGCCAACCAACAGGGAACTATGGCTACACCTTC.

The chain carries TRBV27 and TRBJ1-4; D might be TRBD1 (6 bases). This CDR3 has 18 residues. V was shortened by 3 bases and J by 4 bases, with 21 bases between the two germline ends. Germline loops: CDR1 MNHEY, CDR2 SMNVEV (reference sequence). In DNA form, the CDR3 reads TGTGCCAGCAGTTTCTCAGGATTTAGTATGGGACATAATGAAAAACTGTTTTTT. Translated, it gives CASSFSGFSMGHNEKLFF.

A single count supports this clone. The same CDR3 arises from other DNA sequences in this sample as well. The gene calls are TRBV7-7 and TRBJ2-2; D uncertain. Trimming removed 5 bases from V and 3 bases from J, with 4 bases in between. The CDR3 length is 12 residues. Germline V gene lookup returns CDR1 SSHAT and CDR2 FNYEAQ (reference sequence). Written as DNA, the CDR3 is TGTGCCAGCAGCCCTGACACCGGGGAGCTGTTTTTT. Amino acids: CASSPDTGELFF. The whole variable domain, remainder taken from reference TRBV7-7 and TRBJ2-2, is GAGVSQSPRYKVTKRGQDVTLRCDPISSHATLYWYQQALGQGPEFLTYFNYEAQPDKSGLPSDRFSAERPEGSISTLTIQRTEQRDSAMYRCASSPDTGELFFGEGSRLTVL.

The chain joins TRBV10-3 to TRBJ2-5; 7 bases line up with TRBD1. Losses at the gene ends were 10 bases for V and 6 bases for J; bases not matched to a gene: 11. The CDR3 spans 13 residues. The germline CDR1 and CDR2 sequences are ENHRY and SYGVKD. CDR3 loop: CATQLHRGQTQYF. The CDR3 DNA follows: TGTGCCACTCAACTTCACAGGGGTCAGACCCAGTACTTC.

This clone was seen just once. This chain uses TRBV4-3 with TRBJ2-7; D is perhaps TRBD2 (5 bases). Germline-derived CDR1 and CDR2 are LGHNA and YSLEER. This CDR3 is 14 amino acids long. V was pared by 3 bases and J by 4 bases, with 13 bases between. The CDR3 loop is CASSHSLGSYEQYF. CDR3 nucleotide sequence: TGCGCCAGCAGCCACTCCCTTGGGAGTTACGAGCAGTACTTC.

This clone came up many times. The chain employs TRBV7-2 and TRBJ2-7, with TRBD1 matching 8 bases. The trim removed 5 bases at V and 4 bases at J, leaving 7 bases unmatched. The CDR3 extends over 14 amino acids. CDR1 and CDR2 (germline): SGHTA, FQGNSA. The CDR3 protein is CASSLGTGFYEQYF. In DNA, the CDR3 is TGTGCCAGCAGCCTCGGGACAGGCTTTTACGAGCAGTACTTC.

The rearrangement links TRBV29-1 to TRBJ2-2; perhaps TRBD1 as D (7 bases). The ends were cut back, 3 bases at V and 1 base at J, with 9 bases in the middle. The CDR3 runs 14 residues. Germline loops: CDR1 SQVTM, CDR2 ANQGSEA. CDR3 loop: CSVDRGVNTGELFF. The CDR3 DNA is TGCAGCGTTGACAGGGGGGTGAACACCGGGGAGCTGTTTTTT.

CDR3 DNA: TGTGCCAGCAGTCCCGGGGGAGCGGTGGGCGAGACCCAGTACTTC. Its translation: CASSPGGAVGETQYF. The chain carries TRBV28 and TRBJ2-5; a weak D match, TRBD2 (6 bases). V was shortened by 5 bases and J by 5 bases, with 18 bases between the two germline ends. This CDR3 contains 15 residues. CDR1 and CDR2 (germline): MDHEN, SYDVKM. The whole variable domain, filled in from reference TRBV28 and TRBJ2-5, reads DVKVTQSSRYLVKRTGEKVFLECVQDMDHENMFWYRQDPGLGLRLIYFSYDVKMKEKGDIPEGYSVSREKKERFSLILESASTNQTSMYLCASSPGGAVGETQYFGPGTRLLVL.

This rearrangement joins TRBV27 to TRBJ2-2; possibly TRBD1 for D (5 bases). V was shortened by 2 bases and J by 7 bases, with 11 bases between the two germline ends. Germline V lookup: CDR1 MNHEY, CDR2 SMNVEV (reference sequence). This CDR3 has 14 amino acids. For the CDR3, the DNA is TGTGCCAGCAGTTTAAAAGGGGCCCGCGGGGAGCTGTTTTTT. Translation: CASSLKGARGELFF.

The rearrangement links TRBV5-1 to TRBJ1-1; weak D call: TRBD1 (5 bases). From germline, CDR1 is SGHRS and CDR2 YFSETQ. V shed 1 base and J shed 3 bases, with 10 bases lying between them. The CDR3 contains 14 residues. In nucleotides, the CDR3 is TGCGCCAGCAGCTTGTTCAGGGCGGACACTGAAGCTTTCTTT. Translating it yields CASSLFRADTEAFF.

The chain recombines TRBV7-6 with TRBJ2-7, with 8 bases aligning to TRBD2. Germline CDR1 SGHVS, CDR2 FNYEAQ. This CDR3 region has 14 residues. Unmatched junction bases numbered 6, after V lost 3 bases and J lost 5 bases. The CDR3 sequence is CASSFSSGSDEQYF. Here the CDR3 DNA reads TGTGCCAGCAGCTTCTCGAGCGGGAGCGACGAGCAGTACTTC.

J is TRBJ2-2 and V is TRBV7-9; TRBD1 is a possible D gene (5 bases). Trimming stripped 5 bases from V and 2 bases from J, with 21 bases between. CDR3 length: 18 residues. CDR1 and CDR2 from the germline V gene are SEHNR and FQNEAQ (reference sequence). CDR3 in DNA: TGTGCCAGCAGCCCCGCCAGCCTCTGGACAACCAACACCGGGGAGCTGTTTTTT. Its translation: CASSPASLWTTNTGELFF.

In its sample, this clone was seen many times. This chain uses TRBV20-1 with TRBJ1-1; D gene unclear. The germline CDR1 and CDR2 sequences are DFQATT and SNEGSKA (reference sequence). The V gene lost 2 bases and the J gene lost 11 bases, with 9 bases spanning the gap. The CDR3 runs to 10 residues. This CDR3 reads CSARSDGAFF. The CDR3 region has the DNA TGCAGTGCTAGATCCGACGGGGCTTTCTTT.

V usage is TRBV9 and J usage is TRBJ1-2, with TRBD1 as a possible D gene (5 bases). This CDR3 is 13 amino acids long. V lost 0 bases and J 4 bases, leaving 7 bases between the germline ends. The V gene's germline CDR1 is SGDLS and CDR2 YYNGEE. CDR3 bases: TGTGCCAGCAGCGTAGGGACACCCTATGGCTACACCTTC. Its protein product is CASSVGTPYGYTF.

Details on this clone: An end of the junction differs from the germline gene, which may be a read error. The chain carries TRBV7-9 and TRBJ1-1; unclear D gene. The CDR3 spans 13 residues. CDR1 is SEHNR, CDR2 FQNEAQ, per germline (reference sequence). CDR3 DNA: TGTGCCAGCAGCTTAGCATCGAACGCTGAAGCTTTCTTT. This encodes CASSLASNAEAFF.

Details on this clone: Distinct nucleotide sequences in the sample also encode this CDR3. V usage is TRBV28 and J usage is TRBJ2-5; unclear D gene. Trimming cost V 5 bases and J 4 bases, with 11 bases left between them. The CDR3 covers 13 residues. From germline, CDR1 is MDHEN and CDR2 SYDVKM. CDR3: CASSPGLRETQYF. Here the CDR3 DNA reads TGTGCCAGCAGTCCCGGTTTAAGAGAGACCCAGTACTTC.

The J gene is TRBJ1-1, the V gene TRBV4-1; perhaps TRBD1 as D (6 bases). Trimming took 4 bases from V and 1 from J, leaving 13 bases between them. This CDR3 has 15 amino acids. Germline CDR1 and CDR2: MGHRA and YSYEKL. The CDR3 here is CASSPGQLRNTEAFF. As DNA, the CDR3 is TGCGCCAGCAGCCCTGGACAGCTTAGGAACACTGAAGCTTTCTTT.

In the case of this clone: This is likely an artifact of a read error, given a far larger clone one base away. The chain carries TRBV29-1 and TRBJ1-1; no firm D call. V was trimmed by 5 bases and J by 3 bases, leaving 4 bases between them. Per germline, CDR1 SQVTM and CDR2 ANQGSEA. CDR3 size: 10 residues. The CDR3 loop reads CSVQDTEAFF. The CDR3 DNA reads as TGCAGCGTTCAGGACACTGAAGCTTTCTTT.